These 14 T cell receptor beta chains originate from one sample sequenced in a study of cytomegalovirus exposure and HLA in healthy donors. 60 Vbeta and 13 Jbeta primers were used in PCR. The protocol was immunoSEQ multiplex PCR, while the TCRdb copy is restricted to in-frame clones and leaves out a portion. The table includes some 130,000 clones, 80% detected once. The source material was PBMCs. All receptors derive from a human donor in good health.

This clone was counted a single time. The chain employs TRBV7-8 and TRBJ1-2; D is possibly TRBD1 (5 bases). V gave up 6 bases and J gave up 7 bases, with 18 bases separating them. The length of the CDR3 is 14 residues. The germline CDR1 and CDR2 sequences are SGHVS and FQNEAQ. CDR3 coding DNA: TGTGCCAGCAGAAGTCGGGGAGGGACCGGTGGCTACACCTTC. It is translated as CASRSRGGTGGYTF.

This chain uses TRBV5-1 with TRBJ2-7; 7 nucleotides agree with TRBD1. The CDR3 is 15 residues long. Losses at the gene ends were 0 bases for V and 1 base for J; bases not matched to a gene: 4. Per germline, CDR1 SGHRS and CDR2 YFSETQ. The CDR3 bases are TGCGCCAGCAGCTTGGAGGGGGCCGGGTCCTACGAGCAGTACTTC. Amino acid sequence: CASSLEGAGSYEQYF.

The chain uses TRBV27 and TRBJ2-1, with D tentatively TRBD2 (5 bases). Germline CDR1 and CDR2: MNHEY and SMNVEV (reference sequence). This CDR3 spans 14 amino acids. V was shortened by 4 bases and J by 1 base, with 8 bases between the two germline ends. The DNA for the CDR3 is TGTGCCAGCAGTTCACTAGGATCCTACAATGAGCAGTTCTTC. The encoded protein is CASSSLGSYNEQFF.

The chain recombines TRBV27 with TRBJ2-5, with 7 bases matching TRBD2. The germline CDR1 and CDR2 sequences are MNHEY and SMNVEV (reference sequence). The CDR3 extends over 13 amino acids. Unmatched junction bases numbered 14, after V lost 8 bases and J lost 11 bases. DNA of the CDR3: TGTGCCAGCTCGGGGAGGGCGGCGTATCGGCAGTACTTC. This translates into CASSGRAAYRQYF.

J is TRBJ2-2 and V is TRBV27; the match to TRBD2 covers 7 bases. Losses at the gene ends were 9 bases for V and 5 bases for J; bases not matched to a gene: 15. The CDR3 has 16 residues. The germline V gene has CDR1 MNHEY and CDR2 SMNVEV (reference sequence). This CDR3 is CASHRGDGLETGELFF. Written as DNA, the CDR3 is TGTGCCAGTCACCGGGGGGACGGCTTAGAGACCGGGGAGCTGTTTTTT.

This clone was detected a few times. The chain is built from TRBV27 and TRBJ2-7, with D possibly being TRBD1 (5 bases). The CDR3 consists of 13 residues. The germline gives CDR1 MNHEY, CDR2 SMNVEV (reference sequence). V was cut by 2 bases and J by 5 bases, with 10 bases left in between. CDR3 coding DNA: TGTGCCAGCAGTTTAAGGGGTCGGAACGAGCAGTACTTC. The encoded protein is CASSLRGRNEQYF.

V is TRBV11-2 and J is TRBJ1-3; maybe TRBD1 (5 bases). Germline CDR1 SGHAT, CDR2 FQNNGV. V shed 4 bases and J shed 0 bases, with 10 bases lying between them. The CDR3 has 15 residues. CDR3 DNA: TGTGCCAGCAGCTACGACAGCTTCTCTGGAAACACCATATATTTT. Translation gives CASSYDSFSGNTIYF. Variable domain in full (rest from reference TRBV11-2 and TRBJ1-3): EAGVAQSPRYKIIEKRQSVAFWCNPISGHATLYWYQQILGQGPKLLIQFQNNGVVDDSQLPKDRFSAERLKGVDSTLKIQPAKLEDSAVYLCASSYDSFSGNTIYFGEGSWLTVV.

The chain recombines TRBV11-2 with TRBJ1-1; D unclear. V was cut by 5 bases and J by 9 bases, with 13 bases left in between. Germline CDR1 is SGHAT and CDR2 is FQNNGV. The CDR3 contains 12 residues. CDR3 region: CASSQNYPQAFF. CDR3 nucleotide sequence: TGTGCCAGCAGCCAGAACTACCCCCAAGCTTTCTTT.

The chain carries TRBV19 and TRBJ2-1; the match to TRBD1 covers 8 bases. Germline V gene lookup returns CDR1 LNHDA and CDR2 SQIVND (reference sequence). The CDR3 sequence is 15 residues long. The junction had 10 bases not matched to a gene; V was cut back by 6 bases and J by 6 bases. CDR3 coding DNA: TGTGCCAGTAGGAATCGACAGGGGCTGGCCAATGAGCAGTTCTTC. The encoded protein is CASRNRQGLANEQFF.

The CDR3 nucleotides read TGCAGCGTTGTGCCGGGGACAGGGGGAATGGCCGGGGAGCTGTTTTTT. Its protein product is CSVVPGTGGMAGELFF. V gene TRBV29-1 combines with J gene TRBJ2-2; the match to TRBD1 covers 11 bases. Germline V gene data show CDR1 as SQVTM and CDR2 as ANQGSEA. The CDR3 runs to 16 residues. V trimming: 4 bases; J trimming: 6 bases; junction bases outside the gene matches: 10.

The V call is TRBV19, the J call TRBJ1-5; no firm D call. The CDR3 spans 15 residues. Per the germline V gene, CDR1 is LNHDA and CDR2 is SQIVND (reference sequence). Between the trimmed V and J ends, which lost 1 base and 5 bases, there was a span of 12 bases. In DNA, the CDR3 is TGTGCCAGTAGTATAGCGGGGAGGAGGGATCAGCCCCAGCATTTT. Translated: CASSIAGRRDQPQHF.

The chain links TRBV5-6 to TRBJ2-7, with TRBD2 as a possible D gene (6 bases). The CDR3 runs 13 residues. CDR1 is SGHDT and CDR2 is YYEEEE in the germline V gene. The V end was cut by 4 bases, the J end by 0 bases, with 8 bases between. The CDR3 DNA is TGTGCCAGCAGCCCGGGAGTCTCCTACGAGCAGTACTTC. It is translated as CASSPGVSYEQYF. The variable domain in full, with the rest retrieved from reference TRBV5-6 and TRBJ2-7, is DAGVTQSPTHLIKTRGQQVTLRCSPKSGHDTVSWYQQALGQGPQFIFQYYEEEERQRGNFPDRFSGHQFPNYSSELNVNALLLGDSALYLCASSPGVSYEQYFGPGTRLTVT.

Regarding this clone: One end of the junction fails to match germline, which may point to a read error. J is TRBJ1-1 and V is TRBV7-9; D uncertain. This CDR3 has 12 residues. CDR1 SEHNR and CDR2 FQNEAQ come from the germline V gene (reference sequence). CDR3 bases: TGTTCCAGCAGCTTGCCAGGATTCGGCGCTTTCTTT. Amino acids: CSSSLPGFGAFF.

The rearrangement links TRBV7-9 to TRBJ1-5, with a possible D match to TRBD1 (6 bases). V was pared by 3 bases and J by 6 bases, with 18 bases between. This CDR3 is built from 16 residues. The germline CDR1 and CDR2 sequences are SEHNR and FQNEAQ (reference sequence). The chain's CDR3 is CASSFVGRGFVQPQHF. The CDR3 nucleotides are TGTGCCAGCAGCTTTGTCGGCAGGGGATTTGTTCAGCCCCAGCATTTT.